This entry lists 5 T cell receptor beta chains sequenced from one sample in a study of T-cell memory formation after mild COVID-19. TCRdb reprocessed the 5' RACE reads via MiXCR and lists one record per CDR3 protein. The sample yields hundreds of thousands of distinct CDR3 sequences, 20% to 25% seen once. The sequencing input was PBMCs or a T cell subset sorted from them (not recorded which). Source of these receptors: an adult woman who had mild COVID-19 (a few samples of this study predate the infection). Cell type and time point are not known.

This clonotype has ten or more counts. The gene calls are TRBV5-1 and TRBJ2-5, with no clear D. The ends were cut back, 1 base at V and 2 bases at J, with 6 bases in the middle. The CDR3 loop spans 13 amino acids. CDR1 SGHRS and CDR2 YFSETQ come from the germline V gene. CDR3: CASSLTAQETQYF. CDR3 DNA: TGCGCCAGCAGCTTGACAGCTCAAGAGACCCAGTACTTC.

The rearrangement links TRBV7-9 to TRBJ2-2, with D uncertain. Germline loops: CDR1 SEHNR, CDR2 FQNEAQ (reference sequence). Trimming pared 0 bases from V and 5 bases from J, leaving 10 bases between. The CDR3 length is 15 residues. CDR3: CASSLAGSRTGELFF. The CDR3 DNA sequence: TGTGCCAGCAGCTTAGCGGGGTCGAGGACCGGGGAGCTGTTTTTT.

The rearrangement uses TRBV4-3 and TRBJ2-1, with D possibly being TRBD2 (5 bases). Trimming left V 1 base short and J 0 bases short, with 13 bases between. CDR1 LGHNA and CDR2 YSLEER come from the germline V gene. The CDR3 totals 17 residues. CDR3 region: CASSQVGGGSSYNEQFF. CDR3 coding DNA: TGCGCCAGCAGCCAAGTTGGAGGCGGAAGCTCCTACAATGAGCAGTTCTTC.

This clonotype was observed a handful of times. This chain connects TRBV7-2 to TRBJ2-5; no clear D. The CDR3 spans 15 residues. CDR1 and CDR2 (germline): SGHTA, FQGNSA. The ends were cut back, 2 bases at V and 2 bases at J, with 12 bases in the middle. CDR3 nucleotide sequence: TGTGCCAGCAGCTTATTGTACACCGTACAAGAGACCCAGTACTTC. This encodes CASSLLYTVQETQYF.

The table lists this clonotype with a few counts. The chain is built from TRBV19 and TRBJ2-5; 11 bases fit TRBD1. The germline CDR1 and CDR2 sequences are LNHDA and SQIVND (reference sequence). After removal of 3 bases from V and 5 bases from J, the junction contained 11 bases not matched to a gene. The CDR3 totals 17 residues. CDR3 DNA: TGTGCCAGTAGTATCTCCTGGTCGGACAGGGGGCACGAGACCCAGTACTTC. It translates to CASSISWSDRGHETQYF.